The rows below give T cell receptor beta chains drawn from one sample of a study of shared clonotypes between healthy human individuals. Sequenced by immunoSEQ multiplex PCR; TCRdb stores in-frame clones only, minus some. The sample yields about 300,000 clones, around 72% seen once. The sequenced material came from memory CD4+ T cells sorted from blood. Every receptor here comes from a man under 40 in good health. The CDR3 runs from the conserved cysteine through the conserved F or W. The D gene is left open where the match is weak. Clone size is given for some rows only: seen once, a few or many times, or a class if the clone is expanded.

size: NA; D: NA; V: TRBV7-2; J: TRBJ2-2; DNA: TGTGCCAGCAGCTTAGTGGACACCGGGGAGCTGTTTTTT; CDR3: CASSLVDTGELFF
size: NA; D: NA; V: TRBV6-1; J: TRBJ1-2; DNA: TGTGCCAGCAGTGGGACCCGGATTTCGTCCTTC; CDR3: CASSGTRISSF
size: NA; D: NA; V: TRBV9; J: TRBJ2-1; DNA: TGTGCCAGCAGCGTATCTACGGGACCTACCTACAATGAGCAGTTCTTC; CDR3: CASSVSTGPTYNEQFF
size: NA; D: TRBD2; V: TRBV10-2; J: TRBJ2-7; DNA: TGCGCCAGCCGTGAAGCAGCGGGGACCTACGAGCAGTACTTC; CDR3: CASREAAGTYEQYF
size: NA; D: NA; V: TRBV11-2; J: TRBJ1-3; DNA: TGTGCCAGCAGCTTAGGGTATGGAAACACCATATATTTT; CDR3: CASSLGYGNTIYF
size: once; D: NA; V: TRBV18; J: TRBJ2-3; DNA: TGTGCCAGCTCACCCCCCCTCACGGATACGCAGTATTTT; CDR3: CASSPPLTDTQYF
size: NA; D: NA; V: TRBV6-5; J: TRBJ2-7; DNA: TGTGCCAGCAAGGTCGGAGCGTACGAGCAGTACTTC; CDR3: CASKVGAYEQYF
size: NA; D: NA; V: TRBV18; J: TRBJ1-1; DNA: TGTGCCAGCTCACCCCCCTCGACGGTTGGGTACCAAGCTTTCTTT; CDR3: CASSPPSTVGYQAFF
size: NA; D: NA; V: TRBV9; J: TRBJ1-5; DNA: TGTGCCAGCAGCGCCTCTCATACTCAGCCCCAGCATTTT; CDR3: CASSASHTQPQHF
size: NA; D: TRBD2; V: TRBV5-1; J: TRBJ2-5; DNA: TGCGCCAGCAGCCCCCAATGGCAGGGAGGGGAGACCCAGTACTTC; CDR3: CASSPQWQGGETQYF
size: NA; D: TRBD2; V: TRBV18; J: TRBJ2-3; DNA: TGTGCCAGCTCAACCGGGACTAGAAGAGATACGCAGTATTTT; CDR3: CASSTGTRRDTQYF
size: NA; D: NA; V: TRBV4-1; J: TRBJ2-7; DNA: TGCGCCAGCAGTAAGGGGCTCTTAAGTCGGGGGCCACCGACCCCGGATCGTTACGAGCAGTACTTC; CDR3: CASSKGLLSRGPPTPDRYEQYF
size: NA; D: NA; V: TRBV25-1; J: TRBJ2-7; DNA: TGTGCCAGCAGTGAACCCCCCAACAGTCGCTACGAGCAGTACTTC; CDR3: CASSEPPNSRYEQYF
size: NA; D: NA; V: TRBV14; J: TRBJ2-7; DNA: TGTGCCAGCAGCCAAGTTGATGGGATCGAGCAGTACTTC; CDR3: CASSQVDGIEQYF
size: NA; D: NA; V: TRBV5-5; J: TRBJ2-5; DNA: TGTGCCAGCAACCGGGGGTATCAAGAGACCCAGTACTTC; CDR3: CASNRGYQETQYF
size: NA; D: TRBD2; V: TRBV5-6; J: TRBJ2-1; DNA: TGTGCCAGCAGCCCCCGGTGGGGGACTAGCGGATACAATGAGCAGTTCTTC; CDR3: CASSPRWGTSGYNEQFF
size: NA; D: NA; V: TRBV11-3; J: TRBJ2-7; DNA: TGTGCCAGCAGCCGACGACAGATTAGTGGGACCTACGAGCAGTACTTC; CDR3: CASSRRQISGTYEQYF
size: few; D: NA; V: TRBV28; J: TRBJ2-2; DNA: TGTGCCAGCAGTCGAGACGCAGGGATAACCGGGGAGCTGTTTTTT; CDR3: CASSRDAGITGELFF
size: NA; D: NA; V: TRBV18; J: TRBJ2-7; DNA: TGTGCCAGCTCACCGCAGAAGTTGGAGGGCTACGAGCAGTACTTC; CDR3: CASSPQKLEGYEQYF
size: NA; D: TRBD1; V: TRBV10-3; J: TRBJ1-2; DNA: TGTGCCATCAGTGAGTCGTCACTTGGGACAGGCGTGTTTGGCTACACCTTC; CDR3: CAISESSLGTGVFGYTF
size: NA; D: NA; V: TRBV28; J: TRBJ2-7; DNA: TGTGCCAGCAGTTTATTGGACGAGCAGTACTTC; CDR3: CASSLLDEQYF
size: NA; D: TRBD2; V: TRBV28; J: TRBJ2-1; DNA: TGTGCCAGCAGTCGTATAGCGGGATCTTTCCCCAATGAGCAGTTCTTC; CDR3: CASSRIAGSFPNEQFF
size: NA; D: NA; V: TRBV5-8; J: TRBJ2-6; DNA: TGTGCCAGCAGCTTGTTGCGGAGCTCTGGGGCCAACGTCCTGACTTTC; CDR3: CASSLLRSSGANVLTF
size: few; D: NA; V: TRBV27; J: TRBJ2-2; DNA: TGTGCCAGCAGTTTTTACCCAAGTCGCACCGGGGAGCTGTTTTTT; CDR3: CASSFYPSRTGELFF
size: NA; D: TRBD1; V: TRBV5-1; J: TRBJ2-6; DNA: TGCGCCAGCAGTACCGGGACAGGGGTGGCTGGGGCCAACGTCCTGACTTTC; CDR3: CASSTGTGVAGANVLTF
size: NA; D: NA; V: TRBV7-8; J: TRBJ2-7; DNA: TGTGCCAGCAGCTCAAACGGCTACGAGCAGTACTTC; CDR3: CASSSNGYEQYF
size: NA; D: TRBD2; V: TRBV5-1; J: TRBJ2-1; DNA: TGCGCCAGCAGCTTGGCCCCTTTCACTAGCGGGATCCCCTTCCGGACCCCTTACAATGAGCAGTTCTTC; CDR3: CASSLAPFTSGIPFRTPYNEQFF
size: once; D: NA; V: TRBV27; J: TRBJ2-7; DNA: TGTGCCAGCAGTTTAGTTGGAGGTCCACCTTACGAGCAGTACTTC; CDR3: CASSLVGGPPYEQYF
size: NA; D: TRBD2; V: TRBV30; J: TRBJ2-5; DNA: TGTGCCTGGAGCCGGGAGGGCCGAGAGACCCAGTACTTC; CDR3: CAWSREGRETQYF
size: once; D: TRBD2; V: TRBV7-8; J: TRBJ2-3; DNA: TGTGCCAGCAGCTTAGGGCGACCGGGACTAGCTAGCACAGATACGCAGTATTTT; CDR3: CASSLGRPGLASTDTQYF
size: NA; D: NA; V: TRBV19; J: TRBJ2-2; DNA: TGTGCCAGTAGTAGGGACAAGAACACCGGGGAGCTGTTTTTT; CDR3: CASSRDKNTGELFF